A single sample gave rise to the 30 T cell receptor beta chains below, sequenced in a study of blood T cell repertoires in COVID-19. Data came from immunoSEQ multiplex PCR; TCRdb stores just in-frame clones and leaves some out. Among just under 95,000 clones, about 80% were seen once, and the ten largest hold around 20%. The sample consisted of peripheral blood. These receptors were collected from a human donor in a cohort sampled during active COVID-19.

The chain links TRBV5-4 to TRBJ2-7, with 10 bases aligning to TRBD1. V lost 1 base, J lost 3 bases, and 4 bases stayed unmatched. Per germline, CDR1 SGHNT and CDR2 YYREEE (reference sequence). This CDR3 has 15 amino acids. The CDR3 nucleotides are TGTGCCAGCAGCTTGTCCCGGGACAGGGGCTACGAGCAGTACTTC. It is translated as CASSLSRDRGYEQYF. The full variable domain, completed using reference TRBV5-4 and TRBJ2-7, is ETGVTQSPTHLIKTRGQQVTLRCSSQSGHNTVSWYQQALGQGPQFIFQYYREEENGRGNFPPRFSGLQFPNYSSELNVNALELDDSALYLCASSLSRDRGYEQYFGPGTRLTVT.

The rearrangement joins TRBV28 to TRBJ1-5; 9 positions match TRBD1. After removal of 6 bases from V and 5 bases from J, the junction contained 8 bases not matched to a gene. The length of the CDR3 is 15 residues. CDR1 and CDR2 (germline): MDHEN, SYDVKM. As DNA, the CDR3 is TGTGCCAGCAGCCTTAGGGACAGGGTATATCAGCCCCAGCATTTT. Its protein product is CASSLRDRVYQPQHF.

This sequence joins TRBV2 and TRBJ2-3, with a tentative D call TRBD1 (6 bases). Germline loops: CDR1 SNHLY, CDR2 FYNNEI. Trimming removed 6 bases at V and 7 bases at J, with 20 bases between. There are 15 residues in the CDR3. CDR3 protein: CASRDTGIGGYTQYF. CDR3 in DNA: TGTGCCAGCAGAGATACAGGGATTGGGGGATATACGCAGTATTTT.

This clone was observed a few times. The chain links TRBV7-3 to TRBJ1-1; 10 positions match TRBD1. The CDR3 spans 14 residues. Unmatched junction bases numbered 6, after V lost 4 bases and J lost 7 bases. CDR1 is SGHTA and CDR2 is FQGTGA in the germline V gene. The CDR3 region is CASSSTGGTGEAFF. CDR3 bases: TGTGCCAGCAGCTCGACAGGGGGCACAGGTGAAGCTTTCTTT. Variable domain in full (rest from reference TRBV7-3 and TRBJ1-1): GAGVSQTPSNKVTEKGKYVELRCDPISGHTALYWYRQSLGQGPEFLIYFQGTGAADDSGLPNDRFFAVRPEGSVSTLKIQRTERGDSAVYLCASSSTGGTGEAFFGQGTRLTVV.

This rearrangement joins TRBV5-1 to TRBJ2-7; 10 bases line up with TRBD2. The CDR3 has 14 amino acids. The germline V gene encodes CDR1 SGHRS and CDR2 YFSETQ. V gave up 0 bases and J gave up 5 bases; unmatched junction bases: 2. CDR3 in amino acids: CASSLGSGGDEQYF. In nucleotides, the CDR3 is TGCGCCAGCAGCTTGGGGAGCGGGGGGGACGAGCAGTACTTC.

This chain connects TRBV5-1 to TRBJ2-1; tentative D call: TRBD1 (5 bases). Trimming removed 2 bases at V and 2 bases at J, with 14 bases between. Germline V gives CDR1 SGHRS, CDR2 YFSETQ. CDR3 size: 16 residues. CDR3: CASSFQGAPPYNEQFF. The CDR3 nucleotides read TGCGCCAGCAGCTTCCAAGGGGCCCCACCCTACAATGAGCAGTTCTTC. Drawing the rest from reference TRBV5-1 and TRBJ2-1, the complete variable domain is KAGVTQTPRYLIKTRGQQVTLSCSPISGHRSVSWYQQTPGQGLQFLFEYFSETQRNKGNFPGRFSGRQFSNSRSEMNVSTLELGDSALYLCASSFQGAPPYNEQFFGPGTRLTVL.

The rearrangement uses TRBV4-1 and TRBJ2-7; D is unclear. CDR1 is MGHRA and CDR2 is YSYEKL in the germline V gene. The CDR3 is 14 amino acids. Trimming took 4 bases from V and 2 from J, leaving 12 bases between them. The CDR3 region is CASSPNSVAYEQYF. CDR3 nucleotides: TGCGCCAGCAGCCCGAACTCCGTAGCCTACGAGCAGTACTTC.

CDR3 bases: TGTGCCAGCAGTGACCACGTCAGGGGGCTGAGCAAGCAGTACTTC. Residues: CASSDHVRGLSKQYF. V usage is TRBV25-1 and J usage is TRBJ2-7; 8 bases agree with TRBD1. The CDR3 totals 15 residues. V lost 3 bases, J lost 8 bases, and 12 bases stayed unmatched. Per the germline V gene, CDR1 is MGHDK and CDR2 is SYGVNS.

This clone showed up just a few times. The chain couples TRBV18 to TRBJ2-7; D perhaps matches TRBD1 (5 bases). CDR3 length: 16 residues. Germline values: CDR1 KGHSH, CDR2 LQKENI. The ends were cut back, 1 base at V and 5 bases at J, with 18 bases in the middle. For the CDR3, the DNA is TGTGCCAGCTCACCACGAAATGAGATAAGCAGGGACGAGCAGTACTTC. Translated, it gives CASSPRNEISRDEQYF. The full variable domain, completed using reference TRBV18 and TRBJ2-7, is NAGVMQNPRHLVRRRGQEARLRCSPMKGHSHVYWYRQLPEEGLKFMVYLQKENIIDESGMPKERFSAEFPKEGPSILRIQQVVRGDSAAYFCASSPRNEISRDEQYFGPGTRLTVT.

The chain recombines TRBV28 with TRBJ2-7; 15 bases line up with TRBD2. V gave up 6 bases and J gave up 6 bases; unmatched junction bases: 6. CDR3 length: 15 amino acids. CDR1 and CDR2 from the germline V gene are MDHEN and SYDVKM. CDR3 sequence (DNA): TGTGCCAGCAGCTCCGGGACTAGCGGGAGGATCGAGCAGTACTTC. This gives the protein CASSSGTSGRIEQYF.

The V call is TRBV6-5, the J call TRBJ1-1, with TRBD1 matching 7 bases. The junction had 6 bases not matched to a gene; V was cut back by 6 bases and J by 5 bases. The CDR3 runs to 13 residues. Germline assignment: CDR1 MNHEY and CDR2 SVGAGI. The CDR3 DNA sequence: TGTGCCAGCAGCCTGACAGGGAGGACTGAAGCTTTCTTT. It specifies CASSLTGRTEAFF.

V usage is TRBV28 and J usage is TRBJ2-5, with D possibly being TRBD1 (6 bases). V lost 5 bases, J lost 1 base, and 11 bases lay in between. The germline V gene has CDR1 MDHEN and CDR2 SYDVKM. This CDR3 is built from 14 residues. CDR3 in DNA: TGTGCCAGCAGTCCCGGACAGCTCCAAGAGACCCAGTACTTC. Translated: CASSPGQLQETQYF.

This rearrangement joins TRBV7-2 to TRBJ2-7; 8 nucleotides line up with TRBD1. Germline CDR1 and CDR2: SGHTA and FQGNSA. The CDR3 is made up of 15 amino acids. The V and J ends lost 5 bases and 2 bases, in that order; junction bases with no gene match: 8. CDR3 residues: CASSPRTGLAYEQYF. The CDR3 coding sequence is TGTGCCAGCAGCCCTAGGACAGGGTTGGCCTACGAGCAGTACTTC.

The chain links TRBV19 to TRBJ2-7; D is ambiguous. The CDR3 loop spans 14 amino acids. Germline-derived CDR1 and CDR2 are LNHDA and SQIVND (reference sequence). V was clipped by 3 bases and J by 5 bases, with 14 bases between them. The CDR3 coding sequence is TGTGCCAGTAGTATCCGACGAGACTTGGACGAGCAGTACTTC. Translating it yields CASSIRRDLDEQYF.

The V gene is TRBV13, the J gene TRBJ1-2; D call uncertain. Looked up from germline, CDR1 is PRHDT and CDR2 is FYEKMQ (reference sequence). The CDR3 runs to 15 residues. The V and J ends lost 5 bases and 3 bases respectively, with 16 bases between them. The CDR3 protein is CASSRISGVYYGYTF. The CDR3 DNA follows: TGTGCCAGCAGCCGCATTAGCGGGGTCTACTATGGCTACACCTTC.

In its sample, this clone was seen once. This sample includes further DNA sequences coding for the same CDR3. The rearrangement joins TRBV30 to TRBJ1-5; the D gene is possibly TRBD1 (6 bases). The CDR3 has 12 residues. CDR1 GTSNPN and CDR2 SVGIG come from the germline V gene (reference sequence). V was trimmed by 3 bases and J by 4 bases, leaving 7 bases between them. The CDR3 loop is CAWRQGNQPQHF. Written as DNA, the CDR3 is TGTGCCTGGAGACAGGGAAATCAGCCCCAGCATTTT.

The CDR3 DNA is TGTGCCAGCAGCCAACCGGGGACTAGCGGGTCCTACGAGCAGTACTTC. Translating gives CASSQPGTSGSYEQYF. The chain recombines TRBV16 with TRBJ2-7, with 12 bases identical to TRBD2. Losses at the gene ends were 2 bases for V and 1 base for J; bases not matched to a gene: 3. CDR3 length: 16 residues. CDR1 and CDR2 from the germline V gene are KGHSY and FQNENV.

The CDR3 bases are TGTGCCAGTAGGCGATTACAGGGGGGGACCACTGAAGCTTTCTTT. Translation gives CASRRLQGGTTEAFF. J is TRBJ1-1 and V is TRBV19; 8 nucleotides line up with TRBD1. The CDR3 runs to 15 residues. J was trimmed by 4 bases and V by 6 bases; bases with no gene match: 10. From germline, CDR1 is LNHDA and CDR2 SQIVND (reference sequence).

This clone was seen once. The V gene is TRBV27, the J gene TRBJ1-1; 7 positions match TRBD1. V shed 5 bases and J 5 bases; nucleotides not matched to a gene: 14. The germline CDR1 and CDR2 sequences are MNHEY and SMNVEV (reference sequence). The CDR3 contains 16 residues. The CDR3 bases are TGTGCCAGCAGTCTGTATCTGACGGGACAGAGAACTGAAGCTTTCTTT. The encoded protein is CASSLYLTGQRTEAFF.

This clone was detected ten times or more. V usage is TRBV2 and J usage is TRBJ2-7; 9 bases are shared with TRBD2. This CDR3 region has 14 residues. Germline lookup yields CDR1 SNHLY and CDR2 FYNNEI. The V and J ends lost 5 bases and 3 bases, in that order; junction bases with no gene match: 5. CDR3 sequence reads: CASSSSGANYEQYF. In nucleotides, the CDR3 is TGTGCCAGCAGTTCTAGCGGGGCCAACTACGAGCAGTACTTC. Full variable domain (outside the CDR3, taken from reference TRBV2 and TRBJ2-7): EPEVTQTPSHQVTQMGQEVILRCVPISNHLYFYWYRQILGQKVEFLVSFYNNEISEKSEIFDDQFSVERPDGSNFTLKIRSTKLEDSAMYFCASSSSGANYEQYFGPGTRLTVT.

The rearrangement joins TRBV7-2 to TRBJ2-7, with 8 positions matching TRBD2. Germline CDR1 SGHTA, CDR2 FQGNSA. V was clipped by 1 base and J by 2 bases; unmatched bases: 4. The length of the CDR3 is 15 residues. DNA for the CDR3: TGTGCCAGCAGCTTAGTGGGACTAGTGGCCTACGAGCAGTACTTC. This gives the protein CASSLVGLVAYEQYF. The full variable domain, its missing parts supplied by reference TRBV7-2 and TRBJ2-7, is GAGVSQSPSNKVTEKGKDVELRCDPISGHTALYWYRQSLGQGLEFLIYFQGNSAPDKSGLPSDRFSAERTGGSVSTLTIQRTQQEDSAVYLCASSLVGLVAYEQYFGPGTRLTVT.

This clone has just a few counts. This sequence joins TRBV5-1 and TRBJ2-1; D is ambiguous. The V end was cut by 0 bases, the J end by 1 base, with 5 bases between. Germline V gives CDR1 SGHRS, CDR2 YFSETQ. The CDR3 length is 14 residues. CDR3 residues: CASSLDGSYNEQFF. The CDR3 nucleotides are TGCGCCAGCAGCTTGGACGGGTCCTACAATGAGCAGTTCTTC.

The chain recombines TRBV9 with TRBJ2-1, with 12 bases identical to TRBD1. The germline V gene has CDR1 SGDLS and CDR2 YYNGEE. The J segment lost 6 bases and the V segment lost 0 bases, leaving 7 bases of the junction unmatched. The CDR3 totals 17 residues. The CDR3 loop reads CASSVAPGTGGPNEQFF. The CDR3 nucleotides read TGTGCCAGCAGCGTAGCTCCGGGGACAGGGGGCCCCAATGAGCAGTTCTTC.

The V gene is TRBV27, the J gene TRBJ2-7; 7 bases are shared with TRBD2. There are 14 residues in the CDR3. V dropped 6 bases and J dropped 3; count of bases not matched to a gene: 8. Germline V gene data show CDR1 as MNHEY and CDR2 as SMNVEV (reference sequence). CDR3 in amino acids: CASSNLAAHYEQYF. CDR3 bases: TGTGCCAGCAGCAACCTAGCGGCTCACTACGAGCAGTACTTC.

The DNA for the CDR3 is TGTGCCAGCAGCTTGGCGGGGGATAGGGGGCGTAGTGAAAAACTGTTTTTT. Amino acids: CASSLAGDRGRSEKLFF. V gene TRBV5-6 combines with J gene TRBJ1-4; 7 nucleotides agree with TRBD1. The CDR3 consists of 17 residues. In germline, CDR1 is SGHDT, CDR2 YYEEEE. V was pared by 0 bases and J by 7 bases, with 12 bases of the junction left unmatched.

The chain carries TRBV6-2 or TRBV6-3 and TRBJ2-7, with 9 bases identical to TRBD2. The trim removed 2 bases at V and 4 bases at J, leaving 12 bases unmatched. Germline-derived CDR1 and CDR2 are MNHEY and SVGEGT. There are 17 residues in the CDR3. The CDR3 DNA sequence: TGTGCCAGCAGTTACCCATCATCGGCGGGAGGGCGGTACGAGCAGTACTTC. This codes for CASSYPSSAGGRYEQYF.

The CDR3 loop reads CASSVRTGVNTEAFF. The CDR3 DNA is TGTGCCAGTAGTGTACGGACAGGGGTGAACACTGAAGCTTTCTTT. The chain uses TRBV19 and TRBJ1-1; 9 positions match TRBD1. With 5 bases clipped from V and 0 bases from J, the junction kept 4 bases outside the gene matches. The CDR3 runs 15 residues. The germline gives CDR1 LNHDA, CDR2 SQIVND (reference sequence).

The chain uses TRBV9 and TRBJ2-7; 8 bases line up with TRBD1. V shed 4 bases and J 7 bases; nucleotides not matched to a gene: 13. Germline V lookup: CDR1 SGDLS, CDR2 YYNGEE. This CDR3 is built from 15 residues. CDR3 DNA sequence: TGTGCCAGCAGCTCCCAAACAGGGGGTACAGGGGAGCAGTACTTC. Translation gives CASSSQTGGTGEQYF.

This clone showed up just once. The chain joins TRBV4-2 to TRBJ2-7; TRBD1 matches 10 bases. The CDR3 has 15 amino acids. The V segment lost 1 base and the J segment 3 bases; nucleotides outside the gene matches: 3. Germline lookup yields CDR1 LGHNA and CDR2 YNFKEQ. The CDR3, as DNA: TGTGCCAGCAGCCAAGGAGGGACAGGGGTCTACGAGCAGTACTTC. Translating it yields CASSQGGTGVYEQYF.

As to this clone: Without the conserved terminal phenylalanine or tryptophan, this CDR3 likely stems from a read error. The limits of the CDR3 on the DNA are not certain, so only TCRdb's listed CDR3 is given. V gene TRBV6-1 combines with J gene TRBJ2-7; the D call in the table, TRBD1, was not verified against the DNA. Ends included, the CDR3 has 13 residues. CDR1 and CDR2 from the germline V gene are MNHNS and SASEGT. The CDR3 loop is CASSEIGGGTGTL.